This TCR beta chain was recorded in a study of T cell repertoires and HLA-DP antigens. Overall study: Transduced HeLa cells presented HLA-DP to CD4+ T cells.

Profiling relied on immunoSEQ multiplex PCR, and the TCRdb table lists in-frame clones only, not all of them. The sample has 85,000 to 90,000 clones, about 89% seen once. The V gene's germline CDR1 is SGHRS and CDR2 YFSETQ. V lost 7 bases to trimming and J lost 3 bases; unmatched junction nucleotides: 11. The CDR3 runs 15 residues. Of note for this clone: Its target is not known.

The TCR was taken from a man aged 45 to 65 in good health and CMV-seronegative. The sequenced sample was CD4+ T cells from PBMCs. This chain links TRBV5-1 with TRBJ2-3; TRBD1 agrees at 7 bases. Written as DNA, the CDR3 is TGCGCCAGCCTCAGGGGGAGTCTGGGGACAGATACGCAGTATTTT. This sequence encodes CASLRGSLGTDTQYF. Full variable domain (remainder filled in from reference TRBV5-1 and TRBJ2-3): KAGVTQTPRYLIKTRGQQVTLSCSPISGHRSVSWYQQTPGQGLQFLFEYFSETQRNKGNFPGRFSGRQFSNSRSEMNVSTLELGDSALYLCASLRGSLGTDTQYFGPGTRLTVL.